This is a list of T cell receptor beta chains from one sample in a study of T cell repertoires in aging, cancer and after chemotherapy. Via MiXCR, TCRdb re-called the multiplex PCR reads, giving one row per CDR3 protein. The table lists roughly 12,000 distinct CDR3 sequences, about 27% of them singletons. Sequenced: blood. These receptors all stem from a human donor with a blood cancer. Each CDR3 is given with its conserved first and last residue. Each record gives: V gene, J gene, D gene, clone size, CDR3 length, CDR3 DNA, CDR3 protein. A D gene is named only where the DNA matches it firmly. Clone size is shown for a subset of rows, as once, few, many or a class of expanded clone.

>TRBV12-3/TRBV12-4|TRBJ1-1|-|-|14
TGTACCAGCAGTTTCGAGGGTAGCATCACTGAAGCTTTCTTT
CTSSFEGSITEAFF
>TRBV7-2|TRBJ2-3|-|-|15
TGTGCCAGCAGCCCCGACAGGCTACGCACAGATACGCAGTATTTT
CASSPDRLRTDTQYF
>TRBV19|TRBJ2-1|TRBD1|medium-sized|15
TGTGCCAGTAGTATAGGACAGGGGGCGTGGAATGAGCAGTTCTTC
CASSIGQGAWNEQFF
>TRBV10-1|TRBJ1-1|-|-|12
TGCGCCAGCAGGGGCAGGGGCACTGAAGCTTTCTTT
CASRGRGTEAFF
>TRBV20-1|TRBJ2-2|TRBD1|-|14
TGCAGTGCCCATCGGGACAGGACGACCGGGGAGCTGTTTTTT
CSAHRDRTTGELFF
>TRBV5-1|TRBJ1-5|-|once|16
TGCGCCAGCAGCTTTCTAGGGCTGGTTGGCAATCAGCCCCAGCATTTT
CASSFLGLVGNQPQHF
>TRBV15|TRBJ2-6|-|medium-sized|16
TGTGCCACCAGCAGAGATCCGAGGTCTGGGGCCAACGTCCTGACTTTC
CATSRDPRSGANVLTF
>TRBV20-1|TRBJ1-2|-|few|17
TGCAGTGCTAGAGAAAACGGCAGGGTGCCAATTAACTATGGCTACACCTTC
CSARENGRVPINYGYTF
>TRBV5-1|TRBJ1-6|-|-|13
TGCGCCAGCAGCATGGTCGTGGGTTCACCCCTCCACTTT
CASSMVVGSPLHF
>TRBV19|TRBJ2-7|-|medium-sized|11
TGTGCCAGTAGTAACTCCTACGAGCAGTACTTC
CASSNSYEQYF
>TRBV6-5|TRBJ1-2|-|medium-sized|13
TGTGCCACCTTGCGATTAGCTAACTATGGCTACACCTTC
CATLRLANYGYTF
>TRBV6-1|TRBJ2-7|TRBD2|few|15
TGTGCCAGCAGTGAACTGATTAGCGGGGGGGACGAGCAGTACTTC
CASSELISGGDEQYF
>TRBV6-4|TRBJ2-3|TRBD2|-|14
TGTGCCAGCAGTGACGCGGGGGGCACAGATACGCAGTATTTT
CASSDAGGTDTQYF
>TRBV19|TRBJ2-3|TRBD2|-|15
TGTGCCAGCAGCTTCGGGGGGGTCGGCACAGATACGCAGTATTTT
CASSFGGVGTDTQYF
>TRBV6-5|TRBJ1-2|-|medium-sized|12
TGTGCCAGCAGTTACGCAGGGTATGGCTACACCTTC
CASSYAGYGYTF
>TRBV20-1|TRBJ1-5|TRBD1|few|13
TGCAGTGCTAGGGGGACAGACAATCAGCCCCAGCATTTT
CSARGTDNQPQHF
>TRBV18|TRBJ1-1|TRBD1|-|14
TGTGCCAGCTCAACTGAGGGGGCGCGGACTGAAGCTTTCTTT
CASSTEGARTEAFF
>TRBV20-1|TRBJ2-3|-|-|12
TGCAGTGCCCTTTCCTCGGCAGATACGCAGTATTTT
CSALSSADTQYF
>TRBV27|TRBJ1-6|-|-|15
TGTGCCAGCAGCCCTCCCCCGCCCTATAATTCACCCCTCCACTTT
CASSPPPPYNSPLHF
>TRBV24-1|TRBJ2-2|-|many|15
TGTGCCACCAGTGCCGGGACGGCGAACACCGGGGAGCTGTTTTTT
CATSAGTANTGELFF
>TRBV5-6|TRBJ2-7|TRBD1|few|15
TGTGCCAGCAGCCCCCCGACAGGGGCGGTTGTGGAGCAGTACTTC
CASSPPTGAVVEQYF
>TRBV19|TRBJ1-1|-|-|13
TGTGCCAGTAGTATAGGGACCAACACTGAAGCTTTCTTT
CASSIGTNTEAFF
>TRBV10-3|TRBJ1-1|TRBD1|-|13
TGTGCCAGCTCCGGGACAGAGAACACTGAAGCTTTCTTT
CASSGTENTEAFF
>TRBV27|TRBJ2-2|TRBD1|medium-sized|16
TGTGCCAGCAGTTCGTACAGGGGGAAGAACACCGGGGAGCTGTTTTTT
CASSSYRGKNTGELFF
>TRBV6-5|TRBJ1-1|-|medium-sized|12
TGTGCCAGCAGTAGAATGAACACTGAAGCTTTCTTT
CASSRMNTEAFF
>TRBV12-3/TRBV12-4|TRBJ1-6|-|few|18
TGTGCCAGCAGCCCCCTTCGCGGGCTTATCAAGTATAATTCACCCCTCCACTTT
CASSPLRGLIKYNSPLHF
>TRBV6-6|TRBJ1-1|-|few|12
TGTGCCAGCAGTTACGAGTCTACTGAAGCTTTCTTT
CASSYESTEAFF
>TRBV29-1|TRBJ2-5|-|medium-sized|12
TGCAGCGTTTATACAGGTTGGGAGACCCAGTACTTC
CSVYTGWETQYF
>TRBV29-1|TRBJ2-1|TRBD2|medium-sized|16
TGCAGCGTTAAAGATTTTAGCGGGAGAATAGACGGTGAGCAGTTCTTC
CSVKDFSGRIDGEQFF
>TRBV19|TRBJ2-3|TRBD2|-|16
TGTGCCAGTAGTAGTTGGGTAGCGGGAGAGACAGATACGCAGTATTTT
CASSSWVAGETDTQYF
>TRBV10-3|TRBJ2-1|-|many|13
TGTGCCATCTCCGACAGCTCCTACAATGAGCAGTTCTTC
CAISDSSYNEQFF
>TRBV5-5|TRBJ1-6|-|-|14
TGTGCCAGCAGCTTGATGATCAGAAATTCACCCCTCCACTTT
CASSLMIRNSPLHF
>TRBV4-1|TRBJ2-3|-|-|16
TGCGCCAGCAGCCAGGGTTACACCTCCCGCACAGATACGCAGTATTTT
CASSQGYTSRTDTQYF
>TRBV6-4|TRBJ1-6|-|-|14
TGTGCCAGCAGTGACGGGGTAACCAATTCACCCCTCCACTTT
CASSDGVTNSPLHF
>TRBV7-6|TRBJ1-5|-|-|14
TGTGCCAGCAGCTCTGGAGGGGTTAATCAGCCCCAGCATTTT
CASSSGGVNQPQHF
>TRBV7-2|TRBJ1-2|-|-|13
TGTGCCAGCAGCTTAGAGTGGTTGGGTGGCTACACCTTC
CASSLEWLGGYTF
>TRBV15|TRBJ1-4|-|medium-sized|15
TGTGCCACCAGCAGAGGTACAGGGCGGGACGAAAAACTGTTTTTT
CATSRGTGRDEKLFF
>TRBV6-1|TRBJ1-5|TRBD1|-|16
TGTGCCAGCAGTGGGGACAGGGTTGTTCGGGAACAGCCCCAGCATTTT
CASSGDRVVREQPQHF
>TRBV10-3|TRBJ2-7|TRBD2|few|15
TGTGCCATCACCGCGACTAGCGGAGGGACCTACGAGCAGTACTTC
CAITATSGGTYEQYF
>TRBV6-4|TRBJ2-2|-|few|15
TGTGCCAGCAGTGACGTTGGGTGGAGCACCGGGGAGCTGTTTTTT
CASSDVGWSTGELFF
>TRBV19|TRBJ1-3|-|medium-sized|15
TGTGCCAGTACCTCCCCCCGGGGCTCTGGAAACACCATATATTTT
CASTSPRGSGNTIYF
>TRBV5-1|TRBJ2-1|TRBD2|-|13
TGCGCCAGCAGCTCAGCGGGAGGGGCTGAGCAGTTCTTC
CASSSAGGAEQFF
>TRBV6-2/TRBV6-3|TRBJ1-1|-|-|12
TGTGCCAGCTGGCCCGGCGGAGTACAAGCTTTCTTT
CASWPGGVQAFF
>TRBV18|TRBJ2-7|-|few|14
TGTGCCAGCTCACCAGGCGCCAGGGGAAACGAGCAGTACTTC
CASSPGARGNEQYF
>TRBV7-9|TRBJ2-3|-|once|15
TGTGCCAGCAGCTTAGATAGAGCAGTCCCAGATACGCAGTATTTT
CASSLDRAVPDTQYF
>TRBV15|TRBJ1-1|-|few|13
TGTGCCGCAGGAGAGGGGCTGAACACTGAAGCTTTCTTT
CAAGEGLNTEAFF
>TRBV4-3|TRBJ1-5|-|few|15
TGCGCCAGCAGCCAAGAGAGGGGCGCGTCACAGCCCCAGCATTTT
CASSQERGASQPQHF
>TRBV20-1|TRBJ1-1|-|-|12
TGCAGTGGGACCGAAATGAACACTGAAGCTTTCTTT
CSGTEMNTEAFF
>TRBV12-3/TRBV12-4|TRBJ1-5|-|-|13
TGTGCCAGCAGTTTGGGGGTCAATCAGCCCCAGCATTTT
CASSLGVNQPQHF
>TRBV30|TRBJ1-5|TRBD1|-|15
TGTGCCTGGAGTGTACTCCAGGGGGGCAATCAGCCCCAGCATTTT
CAWSVLQGGNQPQHF
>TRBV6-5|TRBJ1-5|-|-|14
TGTGCCACCAGTGTGTCCGGGGATCAACAGCCCCAGCATTTT
CATSVSGDQQPQHF
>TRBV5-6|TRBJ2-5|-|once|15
TGCGCCAGCAGCCTGACTGTGGACAACCTAGAGACCCAGTACTTC
CASSLTVDNLETQYF